Listed below are T cell receptor beta chains from one sample, sequenced in a study of blood T cell repertoires in COVID-19. Assay used: immunoSEQ multiplex PCR; TCRdb lists only in-frame clones, some missing. In the table there are 350,000 to 400,000 clones, 85% to 90% of which are singletons. The sample taken for sequencing was PBMCs or T cells enriched from blood (not recorded which). These receptors were collected from a woman aged 18-30 years who had recovered from COVID-19. The CDR3 runs from the conserved cysteine through the conserved F or W. A D gene is named only where the DNA matches it firmly. The size entry is marked missing in some rows and otherwise reads once, few, many or a size class.

TRBV5-1	NA	TRBJ2-3	TRBD1	TGCGCCAGCAGCGAAGGACAGGGGAGGGCAGATACGCAGTATTTT	CASSEGQGRADTQYF
TRBV5-1	NA	TRBJ1-2	TRBD1	TGCGCCAGCAGCTTGGGACAGGGCCTATATGGCTACACCTTC	CASSLGQGLYGYTF
TRBV12-5	once	TRBJ2-1	NA	TGTGCTAGTGGTTTGGGGGGGTTGCGGGAGCAGTTCTTC	CASGLGGLREQFF
TRBV7-2	NA	TRBJ2-5	NA	TGTGCCAGCAGCTTAGCACTAGTGCGGGAGACCCAGTACTTC	CASSLALVRETQYF
TRBV30	NA	TRBJ1-3	NA	TGTGCCTGGAGCTTACAGGCCCGTGGAAACACCATATATTTT	CAWSLQARGNTIYF
TRBV5-6	NA	TRBJ2-7	NA	TGTGCCAGCAGCCGTCTTGGCTGGGAGCAGTACTTC	CASSRLGWEQYF
TRBV28	NA	TRBJ1-1	NA	TGTGCCAGCAGTTGGGTGGAGTCTCTTTCCATGAACACTGAAGCTTTCTTT	CASSWVESLSMNTEAFF
TRBV12-5	NA	TRBJ1-1	TRBD1	TGTGCTAGTGGAAGACAGGGGGTCACTGAAGCTTTCTTT	CASGRQGVTEAFF
TRBV4-1	NA	TRBJ2-3	TRBD2	TGCGCCAGCAGCCAGGCCGGGACTAGCGGGACGAGCACAGATACGCAGTATTTT	CASSQAGTSGTSTDTQYF
TRBV30	NA	TRBJ1-2	NA	TGTGCCTGGAGTCCGCGGGACGGCTACACCTTC	CAWSPRDGYTF
TRBV11-2	once	TRBJ2-1	TRBD1	TGTGCCAGCAGCTTAGCAGGGGGCGCCTACAATGAGCAGTTCTTC	CASSLAGGAYNEQFF
TRBV5-1	NA	TRBJ1-4	NA	TGCGCCAGCAGCTTGGCCCTACGAGATGCAACTAATGAAAAACTGTTTTTT	CASSLALRDATNEKLFF
TRBV6-5	NA	TRBJ1-4	NA	TGTGCCAGCAGTTACTCGGGCAGTAATGAAAAACTGTTTTTT	CASSYSGSNEKLFF
TRBV19	NA	TRBJ2-7	NA	TGTGCCAGTAGTATAGATGTGTACTACGAGCAGTACTTC	CASSIDVYYEQYF
TRBV5-1	NA	TRBJ2-1	TRBD2	TGCGCCAGCAGCTTGGGATTGGGGACTAGCCCCAATGAGCAGTTCTTC	CASSLGLGTSPNEQFF
TRBV18	few	TRBJ1-5	NA	TGTGCCAGCTCATCGGGTATCCAAAATCAGCCCCAGCATTTT	CASSSGIQNQPQHF
TRBV5-5	NA	TRBJ2-7	TRBD1	TGTGCCACAGCAGCTGCATACAGGGGGAACGAGCAGTACTTC	CATAAAYRGNEQYF